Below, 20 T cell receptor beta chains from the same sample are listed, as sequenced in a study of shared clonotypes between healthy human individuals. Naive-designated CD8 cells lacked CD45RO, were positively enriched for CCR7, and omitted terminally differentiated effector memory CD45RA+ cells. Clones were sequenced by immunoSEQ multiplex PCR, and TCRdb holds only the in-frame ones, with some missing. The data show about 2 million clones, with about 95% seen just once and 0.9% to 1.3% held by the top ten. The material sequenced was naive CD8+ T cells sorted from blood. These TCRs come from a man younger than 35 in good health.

CDR3: CASSVVRDRANTGELFF. The CDR3 DNA reads TGTGCCAGCAGCGTTGTTCGGGACAGAGCGAACACCGGGGAGCTGTTTTTT. The V gene is TRBV9, the J gene TRBJ2-2; 7 bases are shared with TRBD1. The CDR3 sequence is 17 residues long. Trimming removed 2 bases from V and 0 bases from J; junction bases left unmatched: 7. Germline lookup yields CDR1 SGDLS and CDR2 YYNGEE.

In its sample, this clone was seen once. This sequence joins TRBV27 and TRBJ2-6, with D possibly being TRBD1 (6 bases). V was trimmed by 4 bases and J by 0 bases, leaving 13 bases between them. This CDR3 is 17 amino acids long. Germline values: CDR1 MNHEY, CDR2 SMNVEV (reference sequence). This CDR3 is CASSSWTEDSGANVLTF. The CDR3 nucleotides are TGTGCCAGCAGTTCCTGGACAGAGGACTCTGGGGCCAACGTCCTGACTTTC.

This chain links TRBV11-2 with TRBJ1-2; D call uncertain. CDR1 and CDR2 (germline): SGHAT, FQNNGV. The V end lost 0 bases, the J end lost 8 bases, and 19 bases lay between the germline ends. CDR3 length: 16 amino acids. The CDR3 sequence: CASSLDSSHIAAGYTF. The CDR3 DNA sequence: TGTGCCAGCAGCTTAGATTCATCGCATATCGCAGCCGGCTACACCTTC.

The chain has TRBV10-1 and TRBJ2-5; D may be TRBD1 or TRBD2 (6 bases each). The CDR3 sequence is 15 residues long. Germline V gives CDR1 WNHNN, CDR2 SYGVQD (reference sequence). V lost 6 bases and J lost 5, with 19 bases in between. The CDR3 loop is CASSPGARGTETQYF. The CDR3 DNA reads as TGCGCCAGCAGCCCAGGGGCACGGGGGACGGAGACCCAGTACTTC.

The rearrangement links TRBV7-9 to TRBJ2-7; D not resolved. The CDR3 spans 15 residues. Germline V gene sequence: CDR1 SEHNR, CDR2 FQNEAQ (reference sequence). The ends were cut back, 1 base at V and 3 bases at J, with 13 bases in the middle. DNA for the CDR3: TGTGCCAGCAGCTTAGGCAGCGCCCACCTCTACGAGCAGTACTTC. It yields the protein CASSLGSAHLYEQYF.

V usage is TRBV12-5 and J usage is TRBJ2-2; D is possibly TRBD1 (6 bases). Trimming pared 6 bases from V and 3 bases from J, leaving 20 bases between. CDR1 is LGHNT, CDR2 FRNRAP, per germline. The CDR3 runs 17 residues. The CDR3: CASGIIIGGLHTGELFF. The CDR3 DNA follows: TGTGCTAGTGGAATCATTATAGGGGGTCTCCACACCGGGGAGCTGTTTTTT.

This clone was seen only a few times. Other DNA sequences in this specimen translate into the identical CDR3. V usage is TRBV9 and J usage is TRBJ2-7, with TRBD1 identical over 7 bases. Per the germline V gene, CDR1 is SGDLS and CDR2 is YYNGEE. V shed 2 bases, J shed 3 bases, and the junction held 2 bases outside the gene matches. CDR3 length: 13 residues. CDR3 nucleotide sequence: TGTGCCAGCAGCGTGGGACAGAACTACGAGCAGTACTTC. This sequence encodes CASSVGQNYEQYF.

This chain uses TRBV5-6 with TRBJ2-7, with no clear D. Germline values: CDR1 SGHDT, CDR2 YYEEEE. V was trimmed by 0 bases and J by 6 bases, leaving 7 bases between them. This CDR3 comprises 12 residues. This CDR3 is CASSLGPLEQYF. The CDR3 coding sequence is TGTGCCAGCAGCTTGGGGCCCCTCGAGCAGTACTTC. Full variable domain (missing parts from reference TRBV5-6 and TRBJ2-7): DAGVTQSPTHLIKTRGQQVTLRCSPKSGHDTVSWYQQALGQGPQFIFQYYEEEERQRGNFPDRFSGHQFPNYSSELNVNALLLGDSALYLCASSLGPLEQYFGPGTRLTVT.

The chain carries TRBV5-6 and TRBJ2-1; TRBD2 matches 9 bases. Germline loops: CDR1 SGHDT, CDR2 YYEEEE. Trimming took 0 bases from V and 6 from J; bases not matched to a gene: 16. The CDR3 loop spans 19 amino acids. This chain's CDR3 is CASSLDRGWGTSNPNEQFF. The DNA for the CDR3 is TGTGCCAGCAGCTTGGACAGGGGATGGGGGACTAGCAATCCCAATGAGCAGTTCTTC.

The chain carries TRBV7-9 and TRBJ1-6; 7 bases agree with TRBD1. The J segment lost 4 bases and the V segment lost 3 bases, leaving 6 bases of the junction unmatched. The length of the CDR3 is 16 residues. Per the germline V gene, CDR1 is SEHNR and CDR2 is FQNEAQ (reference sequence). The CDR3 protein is CASSFTGVAYNSPLHF. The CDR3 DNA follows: TGTGCCAGCAGCTTTACAGGGGTGGCATATAATTCACCCCTCCACTTT.

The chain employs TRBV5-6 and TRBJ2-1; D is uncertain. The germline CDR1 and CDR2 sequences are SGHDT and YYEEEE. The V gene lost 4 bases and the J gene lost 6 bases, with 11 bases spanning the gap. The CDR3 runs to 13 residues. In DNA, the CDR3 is TGTGCCAGCAGCGCCGTCATGTCCAATGAGCAGTTCTTC. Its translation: CASSAVMSNEQFF.

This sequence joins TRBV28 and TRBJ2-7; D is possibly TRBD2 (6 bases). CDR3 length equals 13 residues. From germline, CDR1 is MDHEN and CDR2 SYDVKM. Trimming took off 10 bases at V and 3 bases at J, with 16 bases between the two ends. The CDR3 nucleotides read TGTGCCACCACCCTGGGCGGGAACTACGAGCAGTACTTC. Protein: CATTLGGNYEQYF.

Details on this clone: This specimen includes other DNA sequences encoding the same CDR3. In DNA, the CDR3 is TGTGCCAGCAGCTCAGGGGGGGATGAGCAGTTCTTC. Translation gives CASSSGGDEQFF. The chain couples TRBV7-9 to TRBJ2-1; D is perhaps TRBD1 or TRBD2 (7 bases each). Germline-derived CDR1 and CDR2 are SEHNR and FQNEAQ (reference sequence). The CDR3 runs 12 residues. V lost 4 bases and J 8 bases, leaving 9 bases between the germline ends.

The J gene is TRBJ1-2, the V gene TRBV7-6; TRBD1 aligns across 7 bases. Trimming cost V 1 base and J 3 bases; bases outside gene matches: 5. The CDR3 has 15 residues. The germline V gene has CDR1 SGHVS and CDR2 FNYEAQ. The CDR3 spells CASSLELGGYYGYTF. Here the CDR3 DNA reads TGTGCCAGCAGCTTAGAGCTAGGGGGCTACTATGGCTACACCTTC.

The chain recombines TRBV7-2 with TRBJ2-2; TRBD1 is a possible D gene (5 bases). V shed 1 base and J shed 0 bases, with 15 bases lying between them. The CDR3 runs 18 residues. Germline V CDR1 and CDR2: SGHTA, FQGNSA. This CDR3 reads CASSLEFAPTANTGELFF. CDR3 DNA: TGTGCCAGCAGCTTAGAGTTTGCTCCGACAGCGAACACCGGGGAGCTGTTTTTT.

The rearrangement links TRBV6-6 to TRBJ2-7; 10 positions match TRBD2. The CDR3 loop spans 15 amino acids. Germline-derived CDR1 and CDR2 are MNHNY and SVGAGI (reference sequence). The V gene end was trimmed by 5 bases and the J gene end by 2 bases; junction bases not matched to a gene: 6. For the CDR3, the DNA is TGTGCCAGCAGTAGCGGGGGGGCCGAGGCCTACGAGCAGTACTTC. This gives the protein CASSSGGAEAYEQYF.

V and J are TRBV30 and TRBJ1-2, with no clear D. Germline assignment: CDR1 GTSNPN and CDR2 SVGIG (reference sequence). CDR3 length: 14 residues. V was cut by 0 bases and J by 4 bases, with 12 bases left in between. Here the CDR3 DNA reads TGTGCCTGGAGTGTAGGACCGGGAATCTATGGCTACACCTTC. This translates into CAWSVGPGIYGYTF.

The DNA for the CDR3 is TGTGCCAGCAGCGTGACAGGGAACACTGGAAACACCATATATTTT. Its protein product is CASSVTGNTGNTIYF. The V and J genes are TRBV13 and TRBJ1-3; 7 positions match TRBD1. Germline lookup yields CDR1 PRHDT and CDR2 FYEKMQ (reference sequence). The length of the CDR3 is 15 residues. V gave up 5 bases and J gave up 2 bases; unmatched junction bases: 6.

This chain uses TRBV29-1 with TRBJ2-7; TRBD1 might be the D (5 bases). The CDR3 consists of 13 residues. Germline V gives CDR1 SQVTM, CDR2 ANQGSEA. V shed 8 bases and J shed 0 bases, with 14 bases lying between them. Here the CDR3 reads CSLRTGSSYEQYF. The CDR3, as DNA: TGCAGCTTAAGAACAGGTTCCTCCTACGAGCAGTACTTC.

As DNA, the CDR3 is TGTGCCAGCAGCTTTCTCTGGGATGCCGGGCCCAGCGATACGCAGTATTTT. This gives the protein CASSFLWDAGPSDTQYF. The chain has TRBV5-8 and TRBJ2-3, with D unclear. Between the trimmed V and J ends, which lost 2 bases and 6 bases, there was a span of 22 bases. Germline V gene sequence: CDR1 SGHTS, CDR2 YDEGEE. This CDR3 is built from 17 residues.